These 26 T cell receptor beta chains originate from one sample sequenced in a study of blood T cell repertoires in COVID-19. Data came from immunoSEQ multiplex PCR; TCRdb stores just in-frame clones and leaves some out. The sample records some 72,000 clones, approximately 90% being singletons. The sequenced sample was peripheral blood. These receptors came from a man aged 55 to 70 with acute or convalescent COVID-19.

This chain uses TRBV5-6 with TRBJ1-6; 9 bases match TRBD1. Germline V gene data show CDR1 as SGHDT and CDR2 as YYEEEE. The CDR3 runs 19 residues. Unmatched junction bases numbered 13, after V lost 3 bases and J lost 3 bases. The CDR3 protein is CASSYYRGQGPNYNSPLHF. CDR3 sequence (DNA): TGTGCCAGCAGCTACTACAGGGGACAGGGACCGAACTATAATTCACCCCTCCACTTT.

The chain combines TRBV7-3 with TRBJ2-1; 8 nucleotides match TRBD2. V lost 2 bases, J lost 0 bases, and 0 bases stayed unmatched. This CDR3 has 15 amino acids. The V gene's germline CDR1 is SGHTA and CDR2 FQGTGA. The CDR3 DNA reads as TGTGCCAGCAGCTTAGGACTAGCCTCCTACAATGAGCAGTTCTTC. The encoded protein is CASSLGLASYNEQFF.

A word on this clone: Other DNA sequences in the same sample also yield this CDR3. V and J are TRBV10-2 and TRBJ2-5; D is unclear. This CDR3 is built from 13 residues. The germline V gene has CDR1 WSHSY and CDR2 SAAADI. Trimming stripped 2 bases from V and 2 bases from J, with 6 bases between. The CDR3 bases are TGCGCCAGCAGTGAGGACACACAAGAGACCCAGTACTTC. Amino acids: CASSEDTQETQYF.

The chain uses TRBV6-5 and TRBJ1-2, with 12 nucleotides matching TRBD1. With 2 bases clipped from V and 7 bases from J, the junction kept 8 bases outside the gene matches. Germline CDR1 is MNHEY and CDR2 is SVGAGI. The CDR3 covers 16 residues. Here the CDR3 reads CASSYLLRGQGAGYTF. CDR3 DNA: TGTGCCAGCAGTTACCTCCTTCGGGGACAGGGGGCTGGCTACACCTTC.

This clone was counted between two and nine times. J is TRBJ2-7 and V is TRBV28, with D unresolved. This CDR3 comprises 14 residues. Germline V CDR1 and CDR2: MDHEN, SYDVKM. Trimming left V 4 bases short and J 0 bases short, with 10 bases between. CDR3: CASSSGGSSYEQYF. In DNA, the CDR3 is TGTGCCAGCAGTTCCGGCGGCAGCTCCTACGAGCAGTACTTC.

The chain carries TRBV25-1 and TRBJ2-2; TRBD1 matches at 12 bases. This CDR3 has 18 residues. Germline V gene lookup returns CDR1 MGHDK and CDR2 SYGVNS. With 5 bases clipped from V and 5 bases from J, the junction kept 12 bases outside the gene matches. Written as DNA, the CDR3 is TGTGCCAGCAGTTCGGGGTTGGGACAGGGGGCCGGAACCGGGGAGCTGTTTTTT. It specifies CASSSGLGQGAGTGELFF.

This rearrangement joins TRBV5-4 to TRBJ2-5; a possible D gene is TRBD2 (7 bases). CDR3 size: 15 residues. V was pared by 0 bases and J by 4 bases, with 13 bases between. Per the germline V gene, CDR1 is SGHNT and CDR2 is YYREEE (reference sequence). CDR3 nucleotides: TGTGCCAGCAGCTTGGGGGGGGGCTATAGAGAGACCCAGTACTTC. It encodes CASSLGGGYRETQYF.

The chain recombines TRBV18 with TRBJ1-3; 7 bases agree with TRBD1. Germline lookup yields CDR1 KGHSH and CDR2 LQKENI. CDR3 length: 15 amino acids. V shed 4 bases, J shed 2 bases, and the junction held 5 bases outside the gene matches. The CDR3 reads CASSLGTDPGNTIYF. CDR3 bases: TGTGCCAGCTCACTGGGGACAGACCCTGGAAACACCATATATTTT.

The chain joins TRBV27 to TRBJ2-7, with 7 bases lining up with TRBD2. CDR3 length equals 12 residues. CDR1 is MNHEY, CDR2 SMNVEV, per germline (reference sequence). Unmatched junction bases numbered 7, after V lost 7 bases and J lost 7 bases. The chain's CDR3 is CASKSGGGEQYF. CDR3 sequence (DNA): TGTGCCAGCAAATCGGGAGGTGGGGAGCAGTACTTC.

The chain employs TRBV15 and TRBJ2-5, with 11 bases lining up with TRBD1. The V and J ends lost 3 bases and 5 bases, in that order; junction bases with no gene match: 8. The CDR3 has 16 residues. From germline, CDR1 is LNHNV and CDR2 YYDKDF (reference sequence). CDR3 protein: CATSSRSGTGGETQYF. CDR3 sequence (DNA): TGTGCCACCAGCAGTCGATCCGGGACAGGGGGGGAGACCCAGTACTTC.

The CDR3 DNA reads as TGCGCCAGCAGCTTTTCGGGAAGGGAGGGCTCCTACGAGCAGTACTTC. Residues: CASSFSGREGSYEQYF. The chain carries TRBV5-1 and TRBJ2-7; 7 nucleotides match TRBD2. J gave up 0 bases and V 2 bases, and 8 bases lay outside the gene matches. Germline-derived CDR1 and CDR2 are SGHRS and YFSETQ. The CDR3 loop spans 16 amino acids.

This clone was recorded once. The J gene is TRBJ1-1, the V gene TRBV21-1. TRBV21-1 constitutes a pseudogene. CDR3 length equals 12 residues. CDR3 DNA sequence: TGTGCCAGCCGGCGGGGGTACACTGAAGCTTTCTTT. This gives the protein CASRRGYTEAFF.

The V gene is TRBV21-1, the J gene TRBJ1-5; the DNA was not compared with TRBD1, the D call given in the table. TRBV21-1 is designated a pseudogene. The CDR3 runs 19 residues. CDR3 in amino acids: CASSKSTVLGRQSNQPQHF. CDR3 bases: TGTGCCAGCAGCAAATCCACGGTTTTGGGGCGCCAAAGCAATCAGCCCCAGCATTTT.

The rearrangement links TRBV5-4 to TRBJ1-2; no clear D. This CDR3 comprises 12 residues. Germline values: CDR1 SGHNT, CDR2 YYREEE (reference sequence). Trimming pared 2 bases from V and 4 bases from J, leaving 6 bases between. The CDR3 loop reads CASSLPGYGYTF. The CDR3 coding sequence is TGTGCCAGCAGCTTACCAGGCTATGGCTACACCTTC.

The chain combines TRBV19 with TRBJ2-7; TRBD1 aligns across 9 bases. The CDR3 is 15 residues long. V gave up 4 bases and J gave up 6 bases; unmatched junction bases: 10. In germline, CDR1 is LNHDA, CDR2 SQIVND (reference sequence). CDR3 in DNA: TGTGCCAGTAGTACGCAGGGACAGGGTGGTCTCGAGCAGTACTTC. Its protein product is CASSTQGQGGLEQYF.

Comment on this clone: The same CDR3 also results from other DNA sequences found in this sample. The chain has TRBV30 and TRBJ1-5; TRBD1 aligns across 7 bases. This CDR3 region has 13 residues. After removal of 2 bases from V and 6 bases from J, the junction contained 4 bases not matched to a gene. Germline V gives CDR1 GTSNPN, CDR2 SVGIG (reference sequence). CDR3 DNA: TGTGCCTGGAGTCGCCAGGGGGGTCAGCCCCAGCATTTT. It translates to CAWSRQGGQPQHF.

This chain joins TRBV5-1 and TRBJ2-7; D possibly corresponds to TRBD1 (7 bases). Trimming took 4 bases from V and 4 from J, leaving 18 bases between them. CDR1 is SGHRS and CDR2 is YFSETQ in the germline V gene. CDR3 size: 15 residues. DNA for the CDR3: TGCGCCAGCAGCCCTAACCAGGGGGGATCGTACGAGCAGTACTTC. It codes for CASSPNQGGSYEQYF.

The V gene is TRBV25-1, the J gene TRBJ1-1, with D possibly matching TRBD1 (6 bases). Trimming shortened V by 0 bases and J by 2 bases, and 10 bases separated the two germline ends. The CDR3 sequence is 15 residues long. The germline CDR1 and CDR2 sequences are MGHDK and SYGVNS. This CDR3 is CASSEYGQFNTEAFF. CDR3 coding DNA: TGTGCCAGCAGTGAATATGGACAGTTTAACACTGAAGCTTTCTTT.

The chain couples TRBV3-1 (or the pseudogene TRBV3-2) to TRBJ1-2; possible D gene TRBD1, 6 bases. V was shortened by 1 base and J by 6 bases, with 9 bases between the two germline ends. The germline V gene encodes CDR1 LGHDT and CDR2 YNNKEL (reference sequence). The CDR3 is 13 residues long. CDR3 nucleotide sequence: TGTGCCAGCAGCCAAGGGGGGCGGCATGGCTACACCTTC. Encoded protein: CASSQGGRHGYTF.

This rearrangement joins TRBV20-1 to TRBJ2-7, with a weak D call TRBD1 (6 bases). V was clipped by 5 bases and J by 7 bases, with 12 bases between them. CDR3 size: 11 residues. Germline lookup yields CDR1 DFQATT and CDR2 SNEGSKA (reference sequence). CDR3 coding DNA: TGCAGTGCTTTGGGACAATTAGAGCAGTACTTC. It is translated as CSALGQLEQYF.

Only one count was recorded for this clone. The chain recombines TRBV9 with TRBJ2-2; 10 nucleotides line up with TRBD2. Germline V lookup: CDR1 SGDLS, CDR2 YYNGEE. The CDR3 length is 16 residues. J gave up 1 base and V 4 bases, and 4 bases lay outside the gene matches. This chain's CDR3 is CASSTRTSGNTGELFF. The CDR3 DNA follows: TGTGCCAGCAGCACGAGGACTAGCGGGAACACCGGGGAGCTGTTTTTT.

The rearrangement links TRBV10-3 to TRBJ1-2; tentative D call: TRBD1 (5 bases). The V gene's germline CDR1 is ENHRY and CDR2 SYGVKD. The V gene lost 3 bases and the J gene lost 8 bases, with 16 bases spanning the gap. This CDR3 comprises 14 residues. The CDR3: CAISDIVQEGGYTF. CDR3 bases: TGTGCCATCAGTGATATAGTACAGGAGGGCGGCTACACCTTC.

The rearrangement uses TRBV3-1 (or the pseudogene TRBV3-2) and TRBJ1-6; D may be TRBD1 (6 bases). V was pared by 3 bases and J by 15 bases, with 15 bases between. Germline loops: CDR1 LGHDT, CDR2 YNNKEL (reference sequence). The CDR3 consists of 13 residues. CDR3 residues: CASSQALRDNLHF. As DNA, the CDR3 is TGTGCCAGCAGCCAGGCCCTCCGGGACAACCTCCACTTT.

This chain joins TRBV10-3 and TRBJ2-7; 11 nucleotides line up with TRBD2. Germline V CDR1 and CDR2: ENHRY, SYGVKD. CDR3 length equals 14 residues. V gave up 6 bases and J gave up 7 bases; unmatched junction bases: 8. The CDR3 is CAISQLAGVGEQYF. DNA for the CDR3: TGTGCCATCAGCCAACTAGCGGGGGTGGGAGAGCAGTACTTC.

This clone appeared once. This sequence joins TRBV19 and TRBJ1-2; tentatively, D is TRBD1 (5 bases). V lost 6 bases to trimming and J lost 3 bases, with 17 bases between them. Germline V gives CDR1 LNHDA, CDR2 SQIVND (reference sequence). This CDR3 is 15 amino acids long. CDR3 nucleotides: TGTGCCAGTAGCCCAAACGGGGGGTCTGACTATGGCTACACCTTC. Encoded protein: CASSPNGGSDYGYTF.

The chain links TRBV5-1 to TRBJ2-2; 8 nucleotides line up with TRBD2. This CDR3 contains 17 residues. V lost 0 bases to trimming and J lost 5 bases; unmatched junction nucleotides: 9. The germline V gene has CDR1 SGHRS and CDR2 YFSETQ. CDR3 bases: TGCGCCAGCAGCTTGGCCTTCGCGGGAGGTCGGACCGGGGAGCTGTTTTTT. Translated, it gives CASSLAFAGGRTGELFF.